This TCR beta chain was recorded in a study of T cells after posttransplantation cyclophosphamide. With 7 bases removed from V and 6 bases from J, the gap between germline ends came to 17 bases. The CDR3 spans 14 residues. Germline V lookup: CDR1 SGHDT, CDR2 YYEEEE. This clone appeared many times. The repertoire was sequenced with immunoSEQ multiplex PCR; TCRdb's copy has only in-frame clones and lacks some. The repertoire shows fewer than 55,000 clones, none seen only once; the top ten take roughly 2.3%. The chain joins TRBV5-6 to TRBJ2-4; TRBD2 is a possible D gene (6 bases). Material for sequencing was PBMCs. The source is a man aged 40-49 years in good health, CMV-negative, and a related stem cell transplant donor. The CDR3 DNA reads as TGTGCCAGCGAGGGAGGAGATCCCCTAAACATTCAGTACTTC. Its translation: CASEGGDPLNIQYF.